This TCR beta chain was sequenced during a study of blood T cell repertoires in COVID-19 (dated by TCRdb to 2018 to 2021). Looking at the study overall: Collaborator samples came from the United States, Italy and Spain and covered acute and convalescent phases of COVID-19. The material from the prospective study consisted of cDNA or gDNA derived from T cells, B-cell-depleted T cells, or PBMCs. The dataset comprised deeply sampled blood TCRbeta repertoires from subjects exposed to, actively infected with, or recovered from COVID-19. The repertoires were released in a freely available public database intended as a resource for research on the immune response to SARS-CoV-2. Samples came from the ongoing ImmuneRACE study (first 160 participants) plus 1,254 subjects from 6 global collaborators. A de-identified subject ID, COVID-19 status, age in years and sex were almost always included in the sample metadata. HLA class I and class II types, where available, came from metadata supplied by the sample provider rather than from assay-based typing. General conclusions and limits of the study: The quantity of clinical and demographic metadata differed by source and by participant and was supplied without curation.

Each collaborating institution followed its own protocols to collect whole blood in K2EDTA tubes. For TCRbeta analysis, collaborators shipped samples as frozen whole blood, isolated PBMCs, or DNA extracted from either of those sample types. Worth noting for this clone: The clone's antigen remains unknown. No clone much larger than this one lies a single base away; base qualities are absent.

The immunoSEQ Assay, a bias-controlled multiplex PCR, was used to amplify TCRbeta CDR3 regions from genomic DNA. The authors' pipeline ran thus. The number of nucleated cells in each sample was estimated from the amplification of reference gene primers within the assay. To quantify the absolute abundance of each unique TCRbeta CDR3 rearrangement, sequence reads were collapsed and filtered. For each sample, productive Simpson clonality was calculated by taking the square root of Simpson's diversity index across productive rearrangements. Here the immuneACCESS table is served through TCRdb, limited to in-frame sequences with V and J called. Missing clones are a known gap in these copies; in checked studies unresolved V genes cover under half, and the rest lacks a known reason. That table gives V, J and clone size, and the DNA gave D and trimming. Here the sample has 15,000 to 20,000 clones; around 91% occur a single time. Of the sample, 3.5% to 5% falls within the top ten clones.

The CDR3 measures 14 amino acids from cysteine to phenylalanine. The sequence is cut down to CDR3 DNA, 42 bases in frame from base 1. From the germline V gene, CDR1 is SGHRS and CDR2 is YFSETQ. Trimming at the junction amounts to 2 bases on V and 7 bases on J, and the germline ends lie 15 bases apart. The chain is assembled from TRBV5-1 and TRBJ1-2, with TRBD1 perhaps the D gene, on 5 matching bases. This clonotype was sampled from a man aged 60 to 75 with active COVID-19. Sequencing was done on a sample of peripheral blood. The base sequence is TGCGCCAGCAGCTTAGGTGCTCTGGGGCTTGGCTACACCTTC. This sequence encodes CASSLGALGLGYTF.